These T cell receptor beta chains were read from a single sample in a study of blood T cell repertoires in COVID-19. Sequencing was performed with immunoSEQ multiplex PCR; in TCRdb, only in-frame clones are kept and a portion is missing. The table records hundreds of thousands of clones, around 88% of them present only once. Sequencing was carried out using peripheral blood. These receptor sequences come from a woman aged 50 to 65 with acute or convalescent COVID-19. CDR3s include the opening cysteine and the closing phenylalanine or tryptophan. A D gene is named only where the DNA matches it firmly. Only some rows state a clone size, as once, few, many or a class for expanded clones.

>TRBJ2-7|NA|TRBD2|TRBV6-6
TGTGCCAGCAGTTACTCCGGGACTAGCGGAAACGAGCAGTACTTC
CASSYSGTSGNEQYF
>TRBJ1-4|NA|NA|TRBV30
TGTGCCTGGACCGGTTCTGGTAATGAAAAACTGTTTTTT
CAWTGSGNEKLFF
>TRBJ2-1|NA|NA|TRBV6-5
TGTGCCAGCAGTCCGACAGTATACAATGAGCAGTTCTTC
CASSPTVYNEQFF
>TRBJ2-3|NA|TRBD2|TRBV11-3
TGTGCCAGCAGCTTAGGTGCAGCGGGAGTCACGTATTTT
CASSLGAAGVTYF
>TRBJ2-7|NA|NA|TRBV28
TGTGCCAGCAGCAACACAGGGAGTTGGCAGTACTTC
CASSNTGSWQYF
>TRBJ1-2|NA|NA|TRBV20-1
TGCAGTGCTAGTTCGGGGGATGGCTACACCTTC
CSASSGDGYTF
>TRBJ2-3|NA|NA|TRBV1
TGCACCAGCAGCCAAGCTTCGCGGAATCCGGGGGGCGAGGCAGATACGCAGTATTTT
CTSSQASRNPGGEADTQYF
>TRBJ2-5|NA|TRBD2|TRBV5-1
TGCGCCAGCAGGGCGGGAGGAGCACAAGAGACCCAGTACTTC
CASRAGGAQETQYF
>TRBJ2-7|NA|TRBD1|TRBV27
TGTGCCAGCATGGTCCGAGACAGGGGCCACGAGCAGTACTTC
CASMVRDRGHEQYF
>TRBJ2-3|NA|NA|TRBV5-1
TGCGCCAGCAGCGACCCGACTAGAGTCGGCACAGATACGCAGTATTTT
CASSDPTRVGTDTQYF
>TRBJ2-2|NA|NA|TRBV7-6
TGTGCCAGCAGCTTAACTAGTACTAACACCGGGGAGCTGTTTTTT
CASSLTSTNTGELFF
>TRBJ2-7|NA|NA|TRBV3-1/TRBV3-2
TGTGCCAGCAGCCAAGGGGCACTCTCGGCCTACGAGCAGTACTTC
CASSQGALSAYEQYF
>TRBJ1-1|NA|NA|TRBV19
TGTGCCAGTAACCCGGGGGGGAACACTGAAGCTTTCTTT
CASNPGGNTEAFF
>TRBJ2-7|NA|TRBD2|TRBV5-4
TGTGCCAGCAGCTTGGCGGGAGGGTCGGAGGAGCAGTACTTC
CASSLAGGSEEQYF
>TRBJ1-5|NA|TRBD1|TRBV5-8
TGTGCCAGCAGCCCCTTAAGGACAGGTGTAGATCAGCCCCAGCATTTT
CASSPLRTGVDQPQHF
>TRBJ1-5|once|NA|TRBV19
TGTGCCAGTAGTCCCCGGGCGGGACGGGATCAGCCCCAGCATTTT
CASSPRAGRDQPQHF
>TRBJ1-1|NA|NA|TRBV28
TGTGCCAGCAGTTTGAGGTTCAGCGGGACTTCTGAAGCTTTCTTT
CASSLRFSGTSEAFF
>TRBJ1-1|NA|NA|TRBV28
TGTGCCAGCAGTTTAGGACTTCATCCTACCTGGAACACTGAAGCTTTCTTT
CASSLGLHPTWNTEAFF
>TRBJ1-1|NA|TRBD1|TRBV5-1
TGCGCCAGCAGCTTAGGGGGCCGGAACACTGAAGCTTTCTTT
CASSLGGRNTEAFF
>TRBJ1-5|many|NA|TRBV11-2
TGTGCCAGCAGCCCCACTGAGGGAGGCAGGCAGCCCCAGCATTTT
CASSPTEGGRQPQHF
>TRBJ1-5|once|TRBD1|TRBV19
TGTGCCAGTAGTAGGGACAGGGTCGGCAGCAATCAGCCCCAGCATTTT
CASSRDRVGSNQPQHF
>TRBJ2-7|NA|NA|TRBV27
TGTGCCAGCAGTGGCAGGGTAAATCTTTACGAGCAGTACTTC
CASSGRVNLYEQYF
>TRBJ1-2|NA|TRBD1|TRBV18
TGTGCCAGCTCACCCGCGACAGGGATGTTAGGCTACACCTTC
CASSPATGMLGYTF
>TRBJ1-4|few|TRBD1|TRBV4-2
TGTGCCAGCAGCCCTGCCGGACAGGGGAATGAAAAACTGTTTTTT
CASSPAGQGNEKLFF
>TRBJ2-3|many|TRBD2|TRBV19
TGTGCCAGTAGTGGCGGGAGGCCCACAGATACGCAGTATTTT
CASSGGRPTDTQYF
>TRBJ2-5|NA|NA|TRBV7-2
TGTGCCAGCAGCTTGGGCCCGCCGCCCGGGGGTCAAGAGACCCAGTACTTC
CASSLGPPPGGQETQYF
>TRBJ2-7|NA|NA|TRBV14
TGTGCCAGCAGCGACCGCGGTGCCTCCCTCGAGCAGTACTTC
CASSDRGASLEQYF
>TRBJ1-6|NA|NA|TRBV6-5
TGTGCCAGCAGGCCGCCGGGCCAGGGATATTCACCCCTCCACTTT
CASRPPGQGYSPLHF
>TRBJ2-1|NA|NA|TRBV28
TGTGCCAGCAGCGGGACAAGGCATGAGCAGTTCTTC
CASSGTRHEQFF
>TRBJ2-7|NA|TRBD1|TRBV7-9
TGTGCCAGCAGCTTAGCGGGACAGGGTCATAAATACGAGCAGTACTTC
CASSLAGQGHKYEQYF
>TRBJ1-6|once|TRBD1|TRBV10-3
TGTGCCATCGGTCCCGACAGGGATTCACCCCTCCACTTT
CAIGPDRDSPLHF
>TRBJ2-5|NA|NA|TRBV28
TGTGCCAGCAGCCCACTCATACTTGAGACCCAGTACTTC
CASSPLILETQYF
>TRBJ1-2|NA|NA|TRBV25-1
TGTGCCAGCAGTCCCCAGGGTGGGGGGGGATATGGCTACACCTTC
CASSPQGGGGYGYTF
>TRBJ2-1|NA|TRBD2|TRBV28
TGTGCCAGCAGTTCCGGCCCGGGGGGACCCTACAATGAGCAGTTCTTC
CASSSGPGGPYNEQFF
>TRBJ1-5|NA|NA|TRBV28
TGTGCCAGCCTCCCCGGGGGGGCGAGCAATCAGCCCCAGCATTTT
CASLPGGASNQPQHF
>TRBJ1-3|NA|NA|TRBV2
TGTGCCAGCAGTGATACAGTCGTGGAAAACACCATATATTTT
CASSDTVVENTIYF